Listed below are T cell receptor beta chains from one sample, sequenced in a study of blood T cell repertoires in COVID-19. Clones were sequenced by immunoSEQ multiplex PCR, and TCRdb holds only the in-frame ones, with some missing. Of over 150,000 clones in the sample, roughly 85% are singletons; the top ten hold 5% to 7.5%. Sequencing was carried out using PBMCs or T cells enriched from blood (not recorded which). Receptor source: a middle-aged man who had recovered from COVID-19. The CDR3 runs from the conserved cysteine through the conserved F or W. The D gene is left open where the match is weak. Only some rows state a clone size, as once, few, many or a class for expanded clones.

v_gene	abundance	j_gene	d_gene	CDR3nt	CDR3aa
TRBV28	-	TRBJ1-2	TRBD1	TGTGCCAGCGTCGATGGGACAGGGGACTCCGGGGGTGGCTACACCTTC	CASVDGTGDSGGGYTF
TRBV24-1	-	TRBJ2-7	TRBD2	TGTGCCACCAGTGGTTGGGGGGGTGAGGCCTACGAGCAGTACTTC	CATSGWGGEAYEQYF
TRBV2	once	TRBJ2-7	-	TGTGCCAGCAGTGAAAAGGCCGGGGATTACGAGCAGTACTTC	CASSEKAGDYEQYF
TRBV24-1	few	TRBJ2-7	TRBD1	TGTGCCACCAGTGCTCCCCTCTGGGACAGGGGCCCCTACGAGCAGTACTTC	CATSAPLWDRGPYEQYF
TRBV3-1/TRBV3-2	-	TRBJ1-6	-	TGTGCCAGCAGCCAAGCTCAGGGTCCAAATTCACCCCTCCACTTT	CASSQAQGPNSPLHF
TRBV6-2/TRBV6-3	-	TRBJ2-7	-	TGTGCCAGCAGTTACCCTGTCTACGAGCAGTACTTC	CASSYPVYEQYF
TRBV7-8	-	TRBJ1-5	-	TGTGCCAGCAGCGTTATCAGAGGGCCCCAGCATTTT	CASSVIRGPQHF
TRBV19	-	TRBJ2-1	-	TGTGCCAGTAGTACAAGGAAGGCTGACAGCTACAATGAGCAGTTCTTC	CASSTRKADSYNEQFF
TRBV3-1/TRBV3-2	-	TRBJ2-1	TRBD2	TGTGCCAGCAGCCGCGGTACTAGCGGGAGGCCCAATGAGCAGTTCTTC	CASSRGTSGRPNEQFF
TRBV10-3	-	TRBJ1-1	-	TGTGCCATCAGTGTGGGGAGTGAAGCTTTCTTT	CAISVGSEAFF